This T cell receptor (beta chain) was obtained from a study of blood T cell repertoires in COVID-19. The wider study: Samples taken during acute and convalescent COVID-19 were collected in the United States, Italy and Spain. T cells, B-cell-depleted T cells, or PBMCs supplied cDNA or gDNA.

Per the original data handling: For nucleated cells, counts were estimated from reference gene primer amplification. Only in-frame clones appear in the TCRdb table, and some are missing; sequencing was by immunoSEQ multiplex PCR. That table gives V, J and clone size, and the DNA gave D and trimming. The top ten clones hold over 3.5% of a sample with some 150,000 clones, roughly 89% of them seen once. CDR1 is SGHDN and CDR2 is FVKESK in the germline V gene. The J segment lost 0 bases and the V segment lost 4 bases, leaving 0 bases of the junction unmatched. This CDR3 contains 15 residues. The sample holds one count of this clone.

The sequence was collected from an older woman who had recovered from COVID-19. V gene TRBV14 combines with J gene TRBJ2-6, with 7 bases aligning to TRBD1. The specimen sequenced was peripheral blood. The CDR3 protein is CASSRQGSGANVLTF. The CDR3 nucleotides are TGTGCCAGCAGCCGACAGGGCTCTGGGGCCAACGTCCTGACTTTC.